This T cell receptor beta chain was documented in a study of blood T cell repertoires in COVID-19. Study-level information: The analysed material was cDNA or gDNA that came from T cells, B-cell-depleted T cells, or PBMCs.

Clones were read by immunoSEQ multiplex PCR, and TCRdb kept only the in-frame ones, dropping some. The sample contains 150,000 to 200,000 clones, approximately 86% of which appear only once. This receptor was obtained from a woman aged 60 to 75 with acute COVID-19. Sequencing was done on a sample of PBMCs or T cells enriched from blood (not recorded which).

CDR3 residues: CASSQASARSYNEQFF. The CDR3 DNA reads as TGCGCCAGCAGCCAGGCTAGCGCCCGCTCCTACAATGAGCAGTTCTTC. The chain uses TRBV4-3 and TRBJ2-1, with TRBD2 as a possible D gene (6 bases). Germline V gene sequence: CDR1 LGHNA, CDR2 YSLEER. Trimming removed 3 bases from V and 0 bases from J, with 12 bases in between. The CDR3 is made up of 16 amino acids.